These T cell receptor beta chains were read from a single sample in a study of T-cell memory formation after mild COVID-19. TCRdb re-derived calls from the 5' RACE reads in MiXCR, one entry per CDR3 protein. The data hold a few hundred thousand distinct CDR3 sequences, with 16% observed a single time. The sequenced sample consisted of PBMCs or a T cell subset sorted from them (not recorded which). Receptor source: a man between 18 and 35 years old who had mild COVID-19 (a few samples of this study predate the infection). Cell type and time point are not known. CDR3s include the opening cysteine and the closing phenylalanine or tryptophan.

j_call	v_call	cdr3_aa
TRBJ2-3	TRBV5-1	CASSLGQGARDTQYF
TRBJ2-7	TRBV29-1	CSVETGGEQYF
TRBJ2-3	TRBV7-9	CASSTPNTDTQYF
TRBJ2-4	TRBV28	CASSFLVATDRGENIQYF
TRBJ1-1	TRBV7-9	CASSPRRDTEAFF
TRBJ2-3	TRBV9	CASSASGGTQYF
TRBJ2-5	TRBV6-6	CASSYSWAGETQYF
TRBJ2-1	TRBV20-1	CSVRTGNSGEGQFF
TRBJ1-2	TRBV28	CASSPRFSYYGYTF
TRBJ2-5	TRBV7-2	CASSLYLGTQYF
TRBJ1-3	TRBV12-3/TRBV12-4	CASILFSGNTIYF
TRBJ2-5	TRBV20-1	CSARGSGGTAGETQYF
TRBJ2-1	TRBV12-3/TRBV12-4	CASSGGQGSNEQFF
TRBJ1-6	TRBV6-6	CASSYSLVGSSYNSPLHF
TRBJ1-2	TRBV10-3	CAITRNPLFGRMFNYGYTF
TRBJ1-4	TRBV12-3/TRBV12-4	CASSLARGGEKLFF
TRBJ2-1	TRBV29-1	CSVEQGGVSEQFF
TRBJ2-3	TRBV29-1	CSLTSTDTQYF
TRBJ1-1	TRBV4-1	CASSPRQGLDAAFF
TRBJ1-1	TRBV7-3	CASSASENTEAFF
TRBJ2-5	TRBV20-1	CSARVAPGAGWGETQYF
TRBJ2-3	TRBV9	CASSVGPPDTQYF
TRBJ1-1	TRBV7-9	CASAPAENTEAFF
TRBJ1-1	TRBV6-6	CASSYGRILNTEAFF